This T cell receptor (beta chain) was obtained from a study of T cells after posttransplantation cyclophosphamide. Clones were read by immunoSEQ multiplex PCR, and TCRdb kept only the in-frame ones, dropping some. The sample holds 25,000 to 35,000 clones, and no clone turns up only once. CDR1 and CDR2 (germline): MGHDK, SYGVNS. The length of the CDR3 is 13 residues. The V segment lost 5 bases and the J segment 4 bases; nucleotides outside the gene matches: 3. The table lists this clone with many counts. The J gene is TRBJ1-1, the V gene TRBV25-1, with 8 bases fitting TRBD1. Sequencing used PBMCs. The origin of this receptor is a woman between 25 and 40 years old in good health and a related stem cell transplant donor. CDR3 nucleotides: TGTGCCAGCAGTCAAGGACAGGGCACTGAAGCTTTCTTT. Its translation is CASSQGQGTEAFF. The full variable domain, with the rest looked up from reference TRBV25-1 and TRBJ1-1, is EADIYQTPRYLVIGTGKKITLECSQTMGHDKMYWYQQDPGMELHLIHYSYGVNSTEKGDLSSESTVSRIRTEHFPLTLESARPSHTSQYLCASSQGQGTEAFFGQGTRLTVV.